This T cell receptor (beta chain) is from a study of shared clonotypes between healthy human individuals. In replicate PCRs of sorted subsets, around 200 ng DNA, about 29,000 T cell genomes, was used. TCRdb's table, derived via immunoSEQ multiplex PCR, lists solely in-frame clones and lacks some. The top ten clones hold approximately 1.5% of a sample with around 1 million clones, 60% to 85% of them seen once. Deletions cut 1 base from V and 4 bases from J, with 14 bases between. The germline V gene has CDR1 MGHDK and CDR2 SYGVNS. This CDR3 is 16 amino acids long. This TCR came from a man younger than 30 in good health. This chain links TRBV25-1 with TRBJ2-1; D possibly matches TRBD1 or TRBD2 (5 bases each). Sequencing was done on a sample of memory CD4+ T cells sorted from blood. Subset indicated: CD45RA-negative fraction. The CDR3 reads CASSESEARGYNEQFF. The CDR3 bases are TGTGCCAGCAGTGAATCGGAGGCTAGGGGTTACAATGAGCAGTTCTTC.